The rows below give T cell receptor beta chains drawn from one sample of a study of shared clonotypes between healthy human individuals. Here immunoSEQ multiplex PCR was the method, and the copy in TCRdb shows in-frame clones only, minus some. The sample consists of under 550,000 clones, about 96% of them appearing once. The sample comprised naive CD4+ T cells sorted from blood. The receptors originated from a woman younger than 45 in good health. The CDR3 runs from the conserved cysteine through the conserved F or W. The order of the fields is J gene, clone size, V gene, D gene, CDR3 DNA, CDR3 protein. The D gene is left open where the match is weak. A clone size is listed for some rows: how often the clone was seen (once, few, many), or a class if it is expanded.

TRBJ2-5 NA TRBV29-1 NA TGCAGCGTTGAAGCTTGGGAGACCCAGTACTTC CSVEAWETQYF
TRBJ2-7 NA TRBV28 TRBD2 TGTGCCAGCAGTTTAGGGGGGCTAGCGGGTGAGCAGTACTTC CASSLGGLAGEQYF
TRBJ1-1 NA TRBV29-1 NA TGCAGCGCCATCGATCGTACTGAAGCTTTCTTT CSAIDRTEAFF
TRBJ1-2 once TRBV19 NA TGTGCCAGTAGTATAAGGGACAATAACTATGGCTACACCTTC CASSIRDNNYGYTF
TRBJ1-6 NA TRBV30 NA TGTGCCGGAAAGCGTGGGGGCTCCAATTCACCCCTCCACTTT CAGKRGGSNSPLHF
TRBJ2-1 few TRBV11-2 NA TGTGCCAGCAGCTCTCAGACTCCAGTCAATGAGCAGTTCTTC CASSSQTPVNEQFF
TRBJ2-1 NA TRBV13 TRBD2 TGTGCCAGCAGCGTCCCTCTAGTTGCGGGAGCCCCTTATAGTGAGCAGTTCTTC CASSVPLVAGAPYSEQFF
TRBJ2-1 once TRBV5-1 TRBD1 TGCGCCAGTTCTCCAGCCCGGGACAGGGCCAACAATGAGCAGTTCTTC CASSPARDRANNEQFF
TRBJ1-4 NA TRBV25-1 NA TGTGCCAGCAGTTCGTTGGGTGGCGAAAAACTGTTTTTT CASSSLGGEKLFF
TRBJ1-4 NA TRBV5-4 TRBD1 TGTGCCAGCAGCTTGAGGGGCCCGGGACAGTTGAATGAAAAACTGTTTTTT CASSLRGPGQLNEKLFF
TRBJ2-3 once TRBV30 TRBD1 TGTGCCTGCGACAGGGGGACACGTGTGGATACGCAGTATTTT CACDRGTRVDTQYF
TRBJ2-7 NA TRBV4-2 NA TGTGCCAGCAGCCAAGAGGCGAGCGGATCCTACGAGCAGTACTTC CASSQEASGSYEQYF
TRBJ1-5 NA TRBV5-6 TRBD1 TGTGCCAGCAGCTTTGGCGGGACAGGGGTTACTCAGCCCCAGCATTTT CASSFGGTGVTQPQHF
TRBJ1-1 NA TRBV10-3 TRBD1 TGTGCCACCGACAGGGGAGGAAACACTGAAGCTTTCTTT CATDRGGNTEAFF
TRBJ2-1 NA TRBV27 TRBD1 TGTGCCAGCAGTCCCCTGGACAGGGTGGGTTACAATGAGCAGTTCTTC CASSPLDRVGYNEQFF
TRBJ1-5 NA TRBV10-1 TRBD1 TGCGCCAGCAGTGAGTGGGACCACGGGACAGCTCAGCCCCAGCATTTT CASSEWDHGTAQPQHF
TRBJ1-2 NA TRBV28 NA TGTGCCAGCAGACCCCACCCAGGGGATCGCCCTGGCTACACCTTC CASRPHPGDRPGYTF
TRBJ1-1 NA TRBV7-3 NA TGTGCCAGCAGCTACAGGGAGGGCACTGAAGCTTTCTTT CASSYREGTEAFF
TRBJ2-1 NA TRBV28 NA TGTGCCAGCGGGTCGGGGTACAGGCCTATCTTC CASGSGYRPIF
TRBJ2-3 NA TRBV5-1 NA TGCGCCAGCAGCTTGGTCGCGGGACAGTTCACAGATACGCAGTATTTT CASSLVAGQFTDTQYF
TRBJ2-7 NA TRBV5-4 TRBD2 TGTGCCAGCAGAAGAGCCGGGACTAGCGGCTACGAGCAGTACTTC CASRRAGTSGYEQYF
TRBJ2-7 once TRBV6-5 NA TGTGCCAGCAGCCGTACCGACTACGAGCAGTACTTC CASSRTDYEQYF
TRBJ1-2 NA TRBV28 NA TGTGCCAGCAGGGAAAGGGGTTTCTATGGCTACACCTTC CASRERGFYGYTF
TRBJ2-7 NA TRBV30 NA TGTGCCTGGAGTCACCTCCGCGAGCAGTACTTC CAWSHLREQYF
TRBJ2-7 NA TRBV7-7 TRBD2 TGTGCCAGCAGCTTAGTACCGGGAGGGCCCCACGAGCAGTACTTC CASSLVPGGPHEQYF
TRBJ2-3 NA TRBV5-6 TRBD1 TGTGCCAGCGGACAGGGGGTCACAGATACGCAGTATTTT CASGQGVTDTQYF
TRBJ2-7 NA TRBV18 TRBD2 TGTGCCAGCTCACCTGAATTGGGACTAGCGGCCCCCTACGAGCAGTACTTC CASSPELGLAAPYEQYF
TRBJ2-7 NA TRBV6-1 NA TGTGCCAGCAGTGAGTTTTGGGCGGGGTCCTACGAGCAGTACTTC CASSEFWAGSYEQYF
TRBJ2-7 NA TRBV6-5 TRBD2 TGTGCCAGCAGTAGAATAGCGGGAGGGCTCGAGCAGTACTTC CASSRIAGGLEQYF
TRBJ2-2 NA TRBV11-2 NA TGTGCCAGCAGCCCGCAGAGCACCGGGGAGCTGTTTTTT CASSPQSTGELFF
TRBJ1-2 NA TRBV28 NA TGTGCCAGCAGTTTAGGGTTCGTTCGGGGCTACACCTTC CASSLGFVRGYTF
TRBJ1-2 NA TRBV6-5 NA TGTGCCAGCAGTTACGACAGGATACCCCAAAGCTACACCTTC CASSYDRIPQSYTF
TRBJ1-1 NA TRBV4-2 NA TGTGCCAGCAGCCTCAGCGTGCGCACTGAAGCTTTCTTT CASSLSVRTEAFF
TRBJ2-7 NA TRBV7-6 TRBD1 TGTGCCAGCAGCTACGTCGACAGGGACAACTACGAGCAGTACTTC CASSYVDRDNYEQYF
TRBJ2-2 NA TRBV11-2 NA TGTGCCAGCAGTCGGGGTTGGAAGCTGTTTTTT CASSRGWKLFF
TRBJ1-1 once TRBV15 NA TGTGCCACCAGCAGAGATCCGGGGACATCTGAAGCTTTCTTT CATSRDPGTSEAFF
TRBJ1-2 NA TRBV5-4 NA TGTGCCAGCAGCTTGGTAGCTGGTGGCTACACCTTC CASSLVAGGYTF
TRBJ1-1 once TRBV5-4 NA TGTGCCAGCAGCATATGGCACCGGGATTACACTGAAGCTTTCTTT CASSIWHRDYTEAFF
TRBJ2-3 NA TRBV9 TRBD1 TGTGCCAGCAGCGAAGGACAGGGTACAGATACGCAGTATTTT CASSEGQGTDTQYF
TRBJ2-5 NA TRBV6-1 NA TGTGCCAGCAGTGAAGCTGGGGGTAGAGGGACAGAGACCCAGTACTTC CASSEAGGRGTETQYF
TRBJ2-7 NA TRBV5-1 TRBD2 TGCGCCAGCAGCCTTAGCGGGAGAGAGTTCCACGAGCAGTACTTC CASSLSGREFHEQYF
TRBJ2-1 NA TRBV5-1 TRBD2 TGCGCCAGCAGCTTGGCCGTGACTAGCGGGAGGGCCGTGGGTCTCTACAATGAGCAGTTCTTC CASSLAVTSGRAVGLYNEQFF
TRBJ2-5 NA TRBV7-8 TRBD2 TGTGCCAGCAGCCTCGGGAGGGCCCAAGAGACCCAGTACTTC CASSLGRAQETQYF
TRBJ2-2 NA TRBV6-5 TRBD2 TGTGCCAGCAGTATAAGCGGGAGTGAAACCGGGGAGCTGTTTTTT CASSISGSETGELFF
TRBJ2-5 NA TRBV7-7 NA TGTGCCGCCGGGGTAGGAGCGGGTTCGGAAGAGACCCAGTACTTC CAAGVGAGSEETQYF
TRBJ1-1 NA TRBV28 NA TGTGCCAGCACAACCCCATGGGACACTGAAGCTTTCTTT CASTTPWDTEAFF
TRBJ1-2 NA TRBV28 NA TGTGCCAGCAGTTCGGGGGCAGCCAGGGGTGGCTACACCTTC CASSSGAARGGYTF
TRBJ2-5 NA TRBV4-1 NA TGCGCCAGCAGCCGCCCGACAGGCACAGAGACCCAGTACTTC CASSRPTGTETQYF
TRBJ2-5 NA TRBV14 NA TGTGCCAGCAGCCACCCACGGGCGACTAGGGGTAAAGAGACCCAGTACTTC CASSHPRATRGKETQYF
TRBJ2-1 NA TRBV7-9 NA TGTGCCAGCAGTCTGGGGTCGGGCTTCTACAATGAGCAGTTCTTC CASSLGSGFYNEQFF
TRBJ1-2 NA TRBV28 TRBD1 TGTGCCAGCACCAACGGGACAGGGGGCCGGGGCTACACCTTC CASTNGTGGRGYTF
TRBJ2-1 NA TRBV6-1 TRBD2 TGTGCCAGCAGCAGGGAGGGCCAGTATAATGAGCAGTTCTTC CASSREGQYNEQFF
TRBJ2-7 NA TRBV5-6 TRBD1 TGTGCCAGCAGCTTCCTACAGGGGGGCGCTTACGAGCAGTACTTC CASSFLQGGAYEQYF
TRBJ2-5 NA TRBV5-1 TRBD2 TGCGCCAGCAGACCGGGGACTAACCAAGAGACCCAGTACTTC CASRPGTNQETQYF
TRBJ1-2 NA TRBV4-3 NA TGCGCCAGCAGCCAAGCTTGGGACCGTGCCTACACCTTC CASSQAWDRAYTF
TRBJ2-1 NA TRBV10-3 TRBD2 TGTGCCATCAGTGAACGGGGGACTAGCTCCTACAATGAGCAGTTCTTC CAISERGTSSYNEQFF
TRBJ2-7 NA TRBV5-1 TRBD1 TGCGCCAGCAGCTGGGGCCACAGACAGGGGGCGCATGGCGAGCAGTACTTC CASSWGHRQGAHGEQYF
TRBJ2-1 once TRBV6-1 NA TGTGCCAGCAGTGAGTCCTCAGCACCCTACAATGAGCAGTTCTTC CASSESSAPYNEQFF